This section outlines one T cell receptor beta chain sequence together with its context. This sample is part of a study of OX40 agonist ivuxolimab in advanced cancers. Study background: Aged about 23 to 90 with a mean of about 63 years, they were less than 90% male.

CDR3 size: 15 residues. J was trimmed by 5 bases and V by 3 bases; bases with no gene match: 7. Germline CDR1 LNHNV, CDR2 YYDKDF (reference sequence). TCRdb keeps only in-frame clones here, not all; method: immunoSEQ multiplex PCR. This table has tens of thousands of clones, approximately 90% appearing once. The chain recombines TRBV15 with TRBJ2-1, with 7 nucleotides matching TRBD2. The sequence was obtained from an adult with an advanced solid tumor such as melanoma, head and neck, liver or kidney cancer. The sample was CD4+ or CD8+ T cells sorted from blood, taken in a trial of the OX40 agonist ivuxolimab. The CDR3 sequence: CATSRGGSGDNEQFF. The CDR3 nucleotides read TGTGCCACCAGCAGGGGCGGGAGTGGCGACAATGAGCAGTTCTTC.